Described below is a single T cell receptor beta chain sequence and its context. The antigen is undetermined. PCR amplification relied on 60 Vbeta primers (plus 13 Jbeta primers). The protocol was immunoSEQ multiplex PCR, while the TCRdb copy is restricted to in-frame clones and leaves out a portion. Of approximately 100,000 clones in the sample, 65% to 75% were seen once. V gave up 6 bases and J gave up 2 bases; unmatched junction bases: 6. Germline-derived CDR1 and CDR2 are MNHEY and SVGAGI. The CDR3 has 14 residues. The sample belongs to a study of cytomegalovirus exposure and HLA in healthy donors. Findings and limits, study-wide: Fewer N-insertions than the roughly 670-donor mean were reportedly shown by an Asian-associated ancestry cluster in a later analysis.

This TCR was recovered from a woman aged 18-29 years in good health and CMV-seropositive. The specimen sequenced was PBMCs. The genes are TRBV6-5 and TRBJ2-7; 8 positions match TRBD1. The DNA of the CDR3 is TGTGCCAGCAGGATAGGACAGGGAACCTACGAGCAGTACTTC. This codes for CASRIGQGTYEQYF.